Listed below are T cell receptor beta chains from one sample, sequenced in a study of shared clonotypes between healthy human individuals. Assay used: immunoSEQ multiplex PCR; TCRdb lists only in-frame clones, some missing. The sample carries about 95,000 clones, roughly two thirds recorded once. The sample comprised memory CD8+ T cells sorted from blood. All receptors come from a man aged 25 to 40 in good health. Both conserved end residues are part of each CDR3. A D gene is named only where the DNA matches it firmly. Only some rows state a clone size, as once, few, many or a class for expanded clones.

14 - TRBJ1-2 - TRBV2 CASSSGGGIYGYTF TGTGCCAGCAGTTCTGGGGGAGGAATCTATGGCTACACCTTC
15 - TRBJ1-5 - TRBV5-4 CASSWGGGQGQPQHF TGTGCCAGCAGCTGGGGGGGAGGTCAGGGGCAGCCCCAGCATTTT
14 - TRBJ1-2 - TRBV6-1 CASSDSEGGNGYTF TGTGCCAGCAGTGACTCGGAGGGAGGCAATGGCTACACCTTC
15 TRBD1 TRBJ1-1 - TRBV7-9 CASSSSRGLGTEAFF TGTGCCAGCAGCTCCAGCAGGGGGCTGGGCACTGAAGCTTTCTTT
16 TRBD2 TRBJ2-7 - TRBV27 CASSLLLAGGPYEQYF TGTGCCAGCAGTTTACTCCTAGCGGGAGGCCCCTACGAGCAGTACTTC
16 TRBD1 TRBJ2-1 - TRBV6-6 CASSPLRTGLYNEQFF TGTGCCAGCAGCCCATTAAGGACAGGGCTTTACAATGAGCAGTTCTTC
12 - TRBJ1-5 - TRBV28 CASSSQPRPQHF TGTGCCAGCAGTTCCCAGCCGAGGCCCCAGCATTTT
12 - TRBJ1-1 - TRBV5-1 CASSLDADEAFF TGCGCCAGCAGCTTGGACGCGGATGAAGCTTTCTTT
11 - TRBJ2-7 - TRBV28 CATSGIYEQYF TGTGCCACCAGCGGAATCTACGAGCAGTACTTC
16 TRBD2 TRBJ2-4 - TRBV5-6 CASVAGGGIAKNIQYF TGTGCCAGCGTAGCGGGAGGAGGTATAGCCAAAAACATTCAGTACTTC
14 TRBD2 TRBJ2-7 - TRBV6-6 CASSPGLELGEQYF TGTGCCAGCAGTCCGGGACTAGAGCTGGGTGAGCAGTACTTC
12 TRBD1 TRBJ2-4 - TRBV4-1 CASSWDRETQYF TGCGCCAGCAGTTGGGACAGGGAGACTCAGTACTTC
14 - TRBJ2-1 few TRBV27 CASSPWTDYNEQFF TGTGCCAGCAGTCCATGGACAGATTACAATGAGCAGTTCTTC
14 - TRBJ2-3 once TRBV5-1 CASSLEAGGDTQYF TGCGCCAGCAGCTTGGAAGCGGGCGGGGATACGCAGTATTTT
16 TRBD1 TRBJ1-1 - TRBV10-2 CASQGRDRGFGTEAFF TGCGCCAGCCAAGGCCGGGACAGGGGATTTGGCACTGAAGCTTTCTTT
15 TRBD1 TRBJ2-5 once TRBV2 CASKERDRVVETQYF TGTGCCAGCAAGGAACGAGACAGGGTCGTAGAGACCCAGTACTTC